The subject of this entry is one T cell receptor (beta chain). Its antigen is not yet known. Base-call qualities are not available, and no considerably larger clone is one nucleotide away. This record belongs to a study of Ad26.COV2.S vaccination and SARS-CoV-2 variants (dated by TCRdb to about 2021). About the study as a whole: Donors in the vaccine arm were drawn from COV1001, a phase I-IIa trial of Ad26.COV2.S in healthy adults that was multicentre, randomized, double-blind and placebo-controlled. Trial participants were randomized into five groups of five, in which low-dose or high-dose Ad26.COV2.S was given once or twice, or placebo was given on both occasions. TCRbeta repertoire sequencing was used to assess the specificity and breadth of SARS-CoV-2-reactive T cell receptors after Ad26.COV2.S vaccination. Ad26.COV2.S was administered intramuscularly at a dose of 5x10^10 or 1x10^11 viral particles, either as one shot or as two shots given 56 days apart. Investigators did not know the trial group allocation while performing experiments and assessing outcomes. The TCR-sequenced set comprised around 30 samples: roughly 19 Ad26.COV2.S vaccine recipients, 5 placebo recipients and 8 SARS-CoV-2 convalescent individuals. Study-wide findings and limitations: Vaccine and placebo recipients had comparable non-spike TCR breadth, which fits with the vaccine containing only spike. It was noted by the authors that total T cell responses may have been underestimated by the TCR breadth and depth analyses. Comparing responses between vaccine doses or regimens was not something the study was powered to do. Compared with placebo recipients, Ad26.COV2.S recipients showed higher spike-specific TCR breadth (P = 0.0014). After vaccination, spike-specific CD8+ and CD4+ T cell responses were reported to show substantial breadth.

The CDR3 covers 14 residues, taking in both the cysteine and the phenylalanine. Only the CDR3 DNA stays, 42 bases, in frame from base 1. CDR1 SGDLS and CDR2 YYNGEE are derived from the germline V gene. The germline V and J ends show losses of 4 bases and 4 bases respectively, and no gene match explains 5 bases of the junction. The immunoSEQ Assay was the method used to sequence TCRbeta CDR3 regions. After extraction, genomic DNA underwent amplification by bias-controlled multiplex PCR, followed by high-throughput sequencing. The authors processed their data as follows. To quantify the absolute abundance of each unique TCRbeta CDR3 region, sequences were collapsed and filtered. T cell fraction was estimated by normalizing TCRbeta template counts to usable DNA, which was measured by amplifying reference genes present in all nucleated cells. Repertoire TCRs were annotated as SARS-CoV-2-specific when V gene, CDR3 amino acid sequence and J gene were exactly matched to a known reactive TCR set. MIRA supplied the reference SARS-CoV-2 TCR set, which was filtered for enrichment in COVID-19-positive ImmuneCODE repertoires so that public or cross-reactive TCRs were removed. Using the MIRA antigens, annotated TCRs were further analysed by specific ORF or by position within an ORF. Breadth was defined as the number of annotated unique rearrangements divided by the total number of unique productive rearrangements, and depth was defined as the summed frequency of the annotated unique rearrangements. Two-sided Wilcoxon rank-sum tests were used to compare TCR breadth between groups. Imported from immuneACCESS, the table was reduced by TCRdb to in-frame sequences with V and J called. These copies leave out some clones; in studies compared against another copy, an unresolved V gene accounts for under half, and the cause of the remainder is not known. The V and J calls and clone size are taken from that table; D and trimming were inferred from the DNA. The sample profile shows a few hundred thousand clones; 75% to 90% of them were found once. Approximately 1.9% of the sample goes to the ten largest clones.

The treatment or condition label corresponds to: 15 to 20 received Ad26.COV2.S at low or high dose, single or two shots; about 5 received placebo; per-sample allocation not given. Repertoires of vaccine and placebo recipients were sequenced from samples collected on day 63 after the first injection. Cohort 1b enrolled 25 to 30 adults aged 18-55 years at a single site in Boston, USA, between 29 July and 7 August 2020. Ad26.COV2.S consisted of a replication-incompetent adenovirus type 26 vector by which a prefusion-stabilized SARS-CoV-2 spike protein from the original Wuhan strain was expressed. The chain joins TRBV9 to TRBJ2-7; 10 central bases correspond to TRBD2. The receptor comes from a person aged 18-65 years who received the Ad26.COV2.S COVID-19 vaccine or a placebo. The sample consisted of peripheral blood, taken in a trial of Ad26.COV2.S vaccine versus placebo. The sequenced DNA: TGTGCCAGCAGCTCTAGCGGGAGTGCGTACGAGCAGTACTTC. Its coded protein is CASSSSGSAYEQYF.